The following is a T cell receptor beta chain sequence with its context. Its antigen is unidentified. This sample stems from a study of graft-versus-host responses after intestinal transplantation. Across the whole study: All recipients were given anti-thymocyte globulin induction, and tacrolimus and steroids were then administered for roughly three years. Study observations and caveats: The presence of high graft-versus-host to host-versus-graft clonal ratios in allografts characterized patients with graft-donor T cell macrochimerism. Marrow from the recipient contained GvH clones, some of which had appeared first in ileum or blood. The study associated peak circulating GvH clone levels with early post-transplant HvG declines.

Trimming shortened V by 2 bases and J by 3 bases, and 8 bases separated the two germline ends. Germline CDR1 and CDR2: KGHSH and LQKENI. This CDR3 comprises 14 residues. Using immunoSEQ multiplex PCR, the repertoire was profiled, and TCRdb retains in-frame clones only, with some absent. The sample consists of about 27,000 clones, over 90% of them appearing once. The source material was PBMCs, sampled 18 days after transplant. The sequence was collected from a human patient who received an intestinal transplant, so some T cells may come from the graft donor. The chain has TRBV18 and TRBJ1-3; D is unresolved. The CDR3 spells CASSPGSGGNTIYF. CDR3 bases: TGTGCCAGCTCACCAGGGAGTGGTGGAAACACCATATATTTT.